This TCR beta chain was captured in a study of blood T cell repertoires in COVID-19. Turning to the study itself: Collection of acute and convalescent COVID-19 samples took place in the United States, Italy and Spain. In each case, the material was cDNA or gDNA derived from T cells, B-cell-depleted T cells, or PBMCs.

Study processing details: Estimates of nucleated cell counts were drawn from the amplification of reference gene primers. The method was immunoSEQ multiplex PCR; TCRdb's version includes in-frame clones alone and lacks a portion of them. V and J calls and clone size follow that table, whereas D and trimming were derived from the DNA. Of approximately 210,000 clones detected, about 83% appear once; the ten largest clones hold 7.5% to 9%. The germline CDR1 and CDR2 sequences are SNHLY and FYNNEI. V lost 6 bases and J 8 bases, leaving 16 bases between the germline ends. CDR3 size: 14 residues. The chain uses TRBV2 and TRBJ1-4; the D gene is possibly TRBD1 (6 bases). Specimen: peripheral blood. This clonotype originated in a woman in her forties or fifties with acute or convalescent COVID-19. CDR3 nucleotide sequence: TGTGCCAGCAGGGGACAACCGGGTCCCGAAAAACTGTTTTTT. It codes for CASRGQPGPEKLFF. Full variable domain (missing parts from reference TRBV2 and TRBJ1-4): EPEVTQTPSHQVTQMGQEVILRCVPISNHLYFYWYRQILGQKVEFLVSFYNNEISEKSEIFDDQFSVERPDGSNFTLKIRSTKLEDSAMYFCASRGQPGPEKLFFGSGTQLSVL.